The rows below give T cell receptor beta chains drawn from one sample of a study of cytomegalovirus exposure and HLA in healthy donors. Profiled with immunoSEQ multiplex PCR; TCRdb holds only in-frame clones, not every one. Of some 150,000 clones in the sample, 75% to 80% were seen once. The sample was PBMCs. The receptors shown here come from a male donor in good health and CMV-seronegative. CDR3s include the opening cysteine and the closing phenylalanine or tryptophan. A D gene is named only where the DNA matches it firmly. Rows may omit the clone size; those that give it use once, few, many or a size class.

TRBJ2-3 TRBV7-3 NA 14 NA CASSVGLSTDTQYF TGTGCCAGCAGCGTCGGACTAAGCACAGATACGCAGTATTTT
TRBJ2-1 TRBV19 NA 16 TRBD2 CASSRGAGGAHNEQFF TGTGCCAGTAGTAGGGGAGCGGGAGGCGCCCACAATGAGCAGTTCTTC
TRBJ1-2 TRBV7-9 NA 12 NA CASSQTDYGYTF TGTGCCAGCAGCCAAACAGACTATGGCTACACCTTC
TRBJ1-4 TRBV6-1 NA 15 TRBD1 CASDRGTARDEKLFF TGTGCCAGCGATAGGGGGACAGCCCGTGATGAAAAACTGTTTTTT
TRBJ1-2 TRBV6-1 NA 13 NA CASSRTGFYGYTF TGTGCCAGCAGTCGTACAGGGTTCTATGGCTACACCTTC
TRBJ2-3 TRBV12-5 NA 16 NA CASGPPGGPRSDTQYF TGTGCTAGTGGTCCCCCCGGGGGGCCTCGGTCCGATACGCAGTATTTT
TRBJ2-1 TRBV7-9 once 12 NA CASSPYYNEQFF TGTGCCAGCAGCCCTTATTACAATGAGCAGTTCTTC
TRBJ1-2 TRBV27 once 13 NA CASAVETGYGYTF TGTGCCAGCGCGGTCGAAACGGGCTATGGCTACACCTTC
TRBJ2-5 TRBV12-5 NA 13 NA CASGPSNEETQYF TGTGCTAGTGGACCCTCTAATGAGGAGACCCAGTACTTC
TRBJ1-2 TRBV5-1 NA 14 TRBD1 CASSPVPGQGSYTF TGCGCCAGCAGCCCTGTGCCGGGACAGGGGAGCTACACCTTC
TRBJ1-1 TRBV14 few 14 NA CASSQESGRTEAFF TGTGCCAGCAGCCAAGAGTCAGGGAGGACTGAAGCTTTCTTT
TRBJ2-7 TRBV5-5 NA 13 NA CASSLNRVYEQYF TGTGCCAGCAGCTTGAACAGGGTCTACGAGCAGTACTTC
TRBJ2-3 TRBV4-1 NA 15 NA CASSQVQGVADTQYF TGCGCCAGCAGCCAAGTGCAGGGCGTAGCAGATACGCAGTATTTT
TRBJ1-4 TRBV19 NA 15 NA CASRFRETTNEKLFF TGTGCCAGTAGATTCCGGGAAACAACTAATGAAAAACTGTTTTTT
TRBJ2-1 TRBV6-5 NA 15 TRBD2 CASRYTGTSGHEQFF TGTGCCAGCAGGTACACCGGGACTAGCGGCCATGAGCAGTTCTTC
TRBJ1-1 TRBV7-3 few 14 NA CASSLWGENTEAFF TGTGCCAGCAGCTTATGGGGCGAGAACACTGAAGCTTTCTTT
TRBJ1-2 TRBV10-3 NA 11 NA CAISEGGGYTF TGTGCCATCAGTGAGGGCGGGGGCTACACCTTC
TRBJ1-1 TRBV5-4 NA 16 TRBD1 CASSPQIGTDDSEAFF TGTGCCAGCAGCCCTCAAATCGGGACAGATGACTCTGAAGCTTTCTTT
TRBJ1-2 TRBV10-3 few 17 NA CAISDRARQELNYGYTF TGTGCCATCAGTGACCGGGCGAGACAGGAACTTAACTATGGCTACACCTTC
TRBJ2-7 TRBV27 NA 14 TRBD1 CASSEGTGGYEQYF TGTGCCAGCAGTGAGGGGACAGGGGGCTACGAGCAGTACTTC
TRBJ1-4 TRBV10-1 NA 17 TRBD1 CASSESAGTATNEKLFF TGCGCCAGCAGTGAGTCGGCAGGGACAGCAACTAATGAAAAACTGTTTTTT
TRBJ2-1 TRBV5-4 NA 14 TRBD1 CASSFVHRGNEQFF TGTGCCAGCAGTTTTGTGCACAGGGGGAATGAGCAGTTCTTC
TRBJ1-4 TRBV5-4 NA 14 TRBD1 CASSRQGMEEKLFF TGTGCCAGCAGCCGACAGGGCATGGAGGAAAAACTGTTTTTT
TRBJ2-7 TRBV27 NA 16 TRBD1 CASSLATGVPSYEQYF TGTGCCAGCAGTTTGGCGACAGGGGTTCCCTCCTACGAGCAGTACTTC
TRBJ1-2 TRBV11-2 NA 14 NA CASSLIAEGHGYTF TGTGCCAGCAGCTTAATCGCGGAGGGACATGGCTACACCTTC
TRBJ2-2 TRBV6-5 few 15 NA CASSYSPGGTGELFF TGTGCCAGCAGTTATTCCCCCGGGGGCACCGGGGAGCTGTTTTTT
TRBJ2-7 TRBV25-1 NA 14 NA CASSEYAGAGEQYF TGTGCCAGCAGTGAATATGCGGGGGCGGGCGAGCAGTACTTC
TRBJ1-1 TRBV7-6 once 13 NA CASSVQENTEAFF TGTGCCAGCAGCGTACAGGAGAACACTGAAGCTTTCTTT
TRBJ2-7 TRBV5-4 NA 15 TRBD2 CASSLDSGGNYEQYF TGTGCCAGCAGCTTAGATAGCGGGGGGAACTACGAGCAGTACTTC
TRBJ1-4 TRBV5-4 NA 17 NA CASSLQPRQGSNEKLFF TGTGCCAGCAGCTTGCAGCCACGCCAGGGGTCTAATGAAAAACTGTTTTTT
TRBJ1-6 TRBV6-5 NA 15 TRBD1 CASTAGQAYNSPLHF TGTGCCAGCACCGCCGGACAGGCCTATAATTCACCCCTCCACTTT
TRBJ2-1 TRBV5-8 NA 16 TRBD1 CASSPGQGVGYNEQFF TGTGCCAGCAGCCCGGGACAGGGGGTGGGCTACAATGAGCAGTTCTTC
TRBJ2-1 TRBV12-5 NA 20 TRBD2 CASDLFIAGDYKDSYNEQFF TGTGCTAGTGACCTTTTCATAGCGGGAGATTATAAGGACTCCTACAATGAGCAGTTCTTC
TRBJ1-4 TRBV6-5 NA 15 TRBD1 CASSGTATTNEKLFF TGTGCCAGCAGTGGGACAGCTACAACTAATGAAAAACTGTTTTTT
TRBJ1-5 TRBV29-1 NA 13 NA CSAVDRLGQPQHF TGCAGCGCCGTAGACAGGCTTGGTCAGCCCCAGCATTTT
TRBJ2-7 TRBV27 few 16 NA CASSLSYSGANYEQYF TGTGCCAGCAGTTTATCCTACTCAGGGGCCAACTACGAGCAGTACTTC
TRBJ1-5 TRBV6-6 NA 16 TRBD1 CASSPAQGVSNQPQHF TGTGCCAGCAGCCCCGCACAGGGGGTGAGCAATCAGCCCCAGCATTTT
TRBJ2-3 TRBV7-3 NA 17 NA CASSPKGSLAATDTQYF TGTGCCAGCAGCCCAAAGGGCTCCTTAGCGGCCACAGATACGCAGTATTTT
TRBJ1-1 TRBV7-6 NA 14 TRBD1 CASIRTGMNTEAFF TGTGCCAGCATCAGGACAGGAATGAACACTGAAGCTTTCTTT
TRBJ1-2 TRBV10-1 NA 17 NA CASSVEKVQGSNYGYTF TGCGCCAGCAGTGTAGAGAAAGTACAGGGTTCTAACTATGGCTACACCTTC
TRBJ1-2 TRBV4-1 NA 14 TRBD1 CASSPLDRGYGYTF TGCGCCAGCAGCCCCCTAGACAGGGGCTATGGCTACACCTTC
TRBJ1-2 TRBV27 NA 15 NA CASSSPGGAGYGYTF TGTGCCAGCAGCTCGCCTGGGGGCGCAGGCTATGGCTACACCTTC
TRBJ2-7 TRBV19 NA 15 NA CASSLQGEGFYEQYF TGTGCCAGTAGTCTACAGGGCGAGGGATTCTACGAGCAGTACTTC
TRBJ1-2 TRBV27 NA 13 NA CASSFLQGYGYTF TGTGCCAGCAGTTTCCTACAGGGTTATGGCTACACCTTC
TRBJ2-3 TRBV5-1 NA 15 TRBD2 CASSLVRGGTDTQYF TGCGCCAGCAGCTTGGTTCGCGGGGGGACAGATACGCAGTATTTT